Below are 22 T cell receptor beta chains sequenced from a single sample in a study of blood T cells in healthy people across ages. A J-beta primer mix and a sample-barcoded 5' primer were used in a second PCR of roughly 6 to 11 cycles. TCRdb re-derived calls from the 5' RACE reads in MiXCR, one entry per CDR3 protein. The sample lists roughly 900,000 distinct CDR3 sequences, about 30% seen once, with around a sixth in the top ten. The material sequenced was blood. These receptor sequences come from a woman of 80 years or more in good health.

This clonotype was seen many times. V gene TRBV29-1 combines with J gene TRBJ2-3, with 10 bases that match TRBD1. V gave up 8 bases and J gave up 1 base; unmatched junction bases: 3. The CDR3 is 13 amino acids. The germline CDR1 and CDR2 sequences are SQVTM and ANQGSEA. CDR3 loop: CSFGTGGTDTQYF. The CDR3 region has the DNA TGCAGCTTTGGGACAGGGGGCACAGATACGCAGTATTTT.

In the case of this clonotype: A much more abundant neighbour one base away suggests this may be a read error. The rearrangement links TRBV3-1 to TRBJ2-5, with 10 bases lining up with TRBD2. Germline trimming cut 0 bases from V and 11 bases from J; bases unmatched to any gene: 6. Germline CDR1 reads LGHDT; CDR2 reads YNNKEL (reference sequence). CDR3 length: 14 amino acids. The CDR3 region is CASSQEAGGSAQYF. Here the CDR3 DNA reads TGTGCCAGCAGCCAAGAAGCGGGGGGGTCGGCGCAGTACTTC.

The chain uses TRBV12-3 or TRBV12-4 and TRBJ2-2; TRBD2 agrees at 8 bases. The ends lost 6 bases at V and 4 bases at J; junction bases unmatched: 7. CDR3 length: 15 residues. CDR3 in amino acids: CASRVSGVLTGELFF. The CDR3 nucleotides are TGTGCCAGCAGAGTTAGCGGGGTACTCACCGGGGAGCTGTTTTTT.

Concerning this clonotype itself: A much more abundant neighbour one base away suggests this may be a read error. The genes are TRBV14 and TRBJ2-1, with TRBD1 as a possible D gene (6 bases). The germline V gene has CDR1 SGHDN and CDR2 FVKESK. CDR3 length equals 16 residues. CDR3 bases: TGTGCCAGCAGCCAAGATAAGGGGGTCTCCGACAATGAGCAGTTCTTC. Translating it yields CASSQDKGVSDNEQFF.

The chain is built from TRBV7-6 and TRBJ2-1; D ambiguous. The length of the CDR3 is 16 residues. CDR1 is SGHVS and CDR2 is FNYEAQ in the germline V gene. V was shortened by 2 bases and J by 0 bases, with 11 bases between the two germline ends. CDR3 DNA: TGTGCCAGCAGCTTAATAGTAGGGTACTCCTACAATGAGCAGTTCTTC. Translation: CASSLIVGYSYNEQFF.

This clonotype was seen at least ten times. V is TRBV2 and J is TRBJ2-3, with D unresolved. This CDR3 has 12 amino acids. Germline lookup yields CDR1 SNHLY and CDR2 FYNNEI. V dropped 7 bases and J dropped 2 bases, with 7 bases sitting between them. This chain's CDR3 is CASNADTDTQYF. The DNA for the CDR3 is TGTGCCAGCAATGCAGACACAGATACGCAGTATTTT.

This rearrangement joins TRBV20-1 to TRBJ2-3, with D possibly being TRBD2 (5 bases). V was clipped by 3 bases and J by 0 bases, with 13 bases between them. Germline values: CDR1 DFQATT, CDR2 SNEGSKA (reference sequence). This CDR3 is built from 15 residues. The CDR3 DNA follows: TGCAGTGCTAGCGAGGGCGAACACAGCACAGATACGCAGTATTTT. Residues: CSASEGEHSTDTQYF.

The V call is TRBV4-1, the J call TRBJ2-4, with D possibly TRBD2 on 5 matching bases. The last part of the DNA fits TRBJ2-7 better; the J call may be wrong. CDR3 length equals 15 residues. Germline V gene sequence: CDR1 MGHRA, CDR2 YSYEKL. The CDR3 DNA is TGCGCCAGCAGCCAAACGTTAGCCGGGATCTACGAGCAGTACTTC. Its protein is CASSQTLAGIYEQYF.

In this sample, this clonotype turned up many times. This rearrangement joins TRBV7-2 to TRBJ2-1; D uncertain. CDR1 is SGHTA, CDR2 FQGNSA, per germline. CDR3 length equals 16 residues. V shed 0 bases and J shed 1 base, with 10 bases lying between them. The CDR3 region is CASSLAEQTSYNEQFF. The CDR3, as DNA: TGTGCCAGCAGCTTAGCGGAACAGACGTCCTACAATGAGCAGTTCTTC. Variable domain in full (rest from reference TRBV7-2 and TRBJ2-1): GAGVSQSPSNKVTEKGKDVELRCDPISGHTALYWYRQSLGQGLEFLIYFQGNSAPDKSGLPSDRFSAERTGGSVSTLTIQRTQQEDSAVYLCASSLAEQTSYNEQFFGPGTRLTVL.

The table lists this clonotype with many counts. CDR3 sequence reads: CASSPHSGGAGEQYF. The CDR3 nucleotides are TGTGCCAGCAGCCCCCACAGCGGGGGGGCCGGTGAGCAGTACTTC. The chain uses TRBV3-1 and TRBJ2-7, with 10 bases identical to TRBD2. The CDR3 extends over 15 amino acids. The V and J ends lost 4 bases and 7 bases, in that order; junction bases with no gene match: 10. Germline V lookup: CDR1 LGHDT, CDR2 YNNKEL (reference sequence).

The sample holds many counts of this clonotype. The chain is built from TRBV15 and TRBJ1-5; a possible D gene is TRBD1 (5 bases). Germline-derived CDR1 and CDR2 are LNHNV and YYDKDF (reference sequence). The ends were cut back, 0 bases at V and 5 bases at J, with 17 bases in the middle. There are 17 residues in the CDR3. As DNA, the CDR3 is TGTGCCACCAGCAGAGATGGTGTTCGGGGGAGAGATCAGCCCCAGCATTTT. Protein sequence: CATSRDGVRGRDQPQHF.

The V and J genes are TRBV9 and TRBJ2-6; 7 bases fit TRBD1. The V gene's germline CDR1 is SGDLS and CDR2 YYNGEE. The trim removed 4 bases at V and 0 bases at J, leaving 4 bases unmatched. The CDR3 has 16 residues. CDR3 protein: CASSPRQGSGANVLTF. For the CDR3, the DNA is TGTGCCAGCAGCCCGAGACAGGGCTCTGGGGCCAACGTCCTGACTTTC.

The DNA for the CDR3 is TGTGCCAGCAGTGGAACCAACTATGGCTACACCTTC. This encodes CASSGTNYGYTF. The rearrangement joins TRBV6-5 to TRBJ1-2, with D unresolved. The CDR3 is 12 residues long. CDR1 is MNHEY and CDR2 is SVGAGI in the germline V gene. Trimming took 5 bases from V and 2 from J, leaving 6 bases between them.

This clonotype was recorded at least ten times. The V gene is TRBV7-2, the J gene TRBJ2-7; 7 positions match TRBD1. The ends lost 5 bases at V and 0 bases at J; junction bases unmatched: 7. Germline values: CDR1 SGHTA, CDR2 FQGNSA. CDR3 size: 15 residues. The CDR3 loop is CASSQKTGSSYEQYF. CDR3 DNA sequence: TGTGCCAGCAGCCAAAAGACAGGGAGCTCCTACGAGCAGTACTTC.

This clonotype was found many times. The chain is built from TRBV5-6 and TRBJ2-7; TRBD1 matches 7 bases. Germline lookup yields CDR1 SGHDT and CDR2 YYEEEE. V lost 0 bases, J lost 0 bases, and 3 bases stayed unmatched. The CDR3 totals 15 residues. CDR3 DNA sequence: TGTGCCAGCAGCTTGGTGGGACAGAGCTCCTACGAGCAGTACTTC. Encoded protein: CASSLVGQSSYEQYF.

This clonotype was seen at least ten times. The rearrangement joins TRBV10-2 to TRBJ2-3; D might be TRBD1 (6 bases). The V and J ends lost 2 bases and 2 bases respectively, with 14 bases between them. CDR1 is WSHSY and CDR2 is SAAADI in the germline V gene. This CDR3 has 16 amino acids. CDR3 sequence: CASSEGTLAYTDTQYF. In DNA, the CDR3 is TGCGCCAGCAGTGAGGGGACATTAGCCTACACAGATACGCAGTATTTT.

This clonotype showed up just a few times. This may stem from a read error, because a much larger clone lies one nucleotide away. This sequence joins TRBV5-1 and TRBJ2-1; no reliable D call. V lost 0 bases to trimming and J lost 6 bases, with 13 bases between them. The CDR3 is made up of 15 amino acids. Germline lookup yields CDR1 SGHRS and CDR2 YFSETQ. The CDR3 is CASSLGAASSNEQFF. CDR3 nucleotide sequence: TGCGCCAGCAGCTTGGGGGCAGCGTCGAGCAATGAGCAGTTCTTC.

This clonotype has a count of ten or more. The chain is built from TRBV2 and TRBJ1-2; 8 bases agree with TRBD1. The CDR3 has 15 residues. The J segment lost 4 bases and the V segment lost 8 bases, leaving 12 bases of the junction unmatched. The V gene's germline CDR1 is SNHLY and CDR2 FYNNEI. This chain's CDR3 is CASRFGQGRGYGYTF. The DNA of the CDR3 is TGTGCCAGCCGATTTGGACAGGGAAGGGGCTATGGCTACACCTTC.

This clonotype was recorded at least ten times. This chain joins TRBV27 and TRBJ2-1; TRBD1 matches at 12 bases. This CDR3 has 17 residues. In germline, CDR1 is MNHEY, CDR2 SMNVEV (reference sequence). V lost 7 bases, J lost 2 bases, and 9 bases stayed unmatched. Written as DNA, the CDR3 is TGTGCCAGCAAAAGATCGGGACAGGGGGCAACCTACAATGAGCAGTTCTTC. It encodes CASKRSGQGATYNEQFF.

The chain recombines TRBV3-1 with TRBJ1-2; the D is unclear. Trimming removed 3 bases at V and 5 bases at J, with 13 bases between. Germline values: CDR1 LGHDT, CDR2 YNNKEL (reference sequence). This CDR3 contains 14 residues. In DNA form, the CDR3 reads TGTGCCAGCAGCCACAGAAGTGGTTGGTATGGCTACACCTTC. Translated, it gives CASSHRSGWYGYTF.

This clonotype was counted ten times or more. This chain joins TRBV20-1 and TRBJ2-1, with D perhaps TRBD1 (6 bases). The CDR3 totals 14 residues. Per germline, CDR1 DFQATT and CDR2 SNEGSKA (reference sequence). V was trimmed by 3 bases and J by 7 bases, leaving 16 bases between them. DNA for the CDR3: TGCAGTGCTAGGGGCAGGGGTTATCGAAATGAGCAGTTCTTC. This translates into CSARGRGYRNEQFF.

The J gene is TRBJ2-6, the V gene TRBV25-1; 8 positions agree with TRBD1. Unmatched junction bases numbered 12, after V lost 5 bases and J lost 0 bases. This CDR3 has 19 amino acids. Germline V gene lookup returns CDR1 MGHDK and CDR2 SYGVNS. For the CDR3, the DNA is TGTGCCAGCAGTCCCTTCTGGACAGGGTCTACCTCTGGGGCCAACGTCCTGACTTTC. Protein product: CASSPFWTGSTSGANVLTF.